The rows below give T cell receptor beta chains drawn from one sample of a study of T cell repertoires in cytomegalovirus infection. Which antigens these TCRs recognize remains unknown. TCRdb redid the calling of the reads with MiXCR, one entry per CDR3 protein. The sample has around 70,000 distinct CDR3 sequences, more than 25% seen once. The sequencing here drew on CD8+ T cells from cultured PBMCs, taken from culture after CMV antigen stimulation. The receptor set was obtained from a human donor in good health (CMV status not recorded). Some clones in this sample may be carry-over from other donors' samples. CDR3s include the opening cysteine and the closing phenylalanine or tryptophan. A D gene is named only where the DNA matches it firmly. Clone size is given for some rows only: seen once, a few or many times, or a class if the clone is expanded.

-	TRBV11-2	TRBJ1-1	-	TGTGCCAGCAGCCCTTCGAGACGGTCCGAGACTGAAGCTTTCTTT	CASSPSRRSETEAFF
-	TRBV5-6	TRBJ1-3	-	TGTGCCAGCAGCTTACTAGATTTACGACCGGGGGACTCTGGAAACACCATATATTTT	CASSLLDLRPGDSGNTIYF
many	TRBV4-2	TRBJ2-7	-	TGTGCCAGCAGCCAAGAAAGGCAAAATTCCTACGAGCAGTACTTC	CASSQERQNSYEQYF
once	TRBV7-4	TRBJ1-1	-	TGTGCCAGCAGCTTGGGAGGGGTGGACTACACTGAAGCTTTCTTT	CASSLGGVDYTEAFF
-	TRBV10-3	TRBJ2-7	-	TGTGCCATCGGGGAAGGCAGGACCTTCTCCTACGAGCAGTACTTC	CAIGEGRTFSYEQYF
-	TRBV7-9	TRBJ1-3	TRBD1	TGTGCCAGCAGCTCACGACAGGGATCTGGAAACACCATATATTTT	CASSSRQGSGNTIYF
many	TRBV7-9	TRBJ1-2	-	TGTGCCAGCAGCTTAGCGGGGTCGAACTATGGCTACACCTTC	CASSLAGSNYGYTF
few	TRBV2	TRBJ2-1	-	TGTGCCAGCATCCCATTCCAGGCCCAATACAATGAGCAGTTCTTC	CASIPFQAQYNEQFF
few	TRBV19	TRBJ2-7	-	TGTGCCAGTAGTGGGTCAGGCCCAACCTACGAGCAGTACTTC	CASSGSGPTYEQYF
few	TRBV7-3	TRBJ2-3	TRBD2	TGTGCCAGCAGCCCCGCGGGGGGGTCCACAGATACGCAGTATTTT	CASSPAGGSTDTQYF
-	TRBV7-6	TRBJ2-3	TRBD1	TGTGCCAGCAGCCCTGACAGGGAGTATACGCAGTATTTT	CASSPDREYTQYF
few	TRBV6-6	TRBJ2-3	-	TGTGCCAGCAGTTACCCCCCCTCGCCCGAGGCCCCGCAGTATTTT	CASSYPPSPEAPQYF
-	TRBV5-6	TRBJ2-7	TRBD2	TGTGCCAGCAGCTTGGAGCCCAGCGGGGGAAACGAGCAGTACTTC	CASSLEPSGGNEQYF
many	TRBV7-8	TRBJ2-7	TRBD2	TGTGCCAGCAGCTTAGTTTCAAGCGGGACCTACGAGCAGTACTTC	CASSLVSSGTYEQYF
many	TRBV6-1	TRBJ2-2	-	TGTGCCAGCAGTGAAAATGGGGCGGGGTTAGGCACCGGGGAGCTGTTTTTT	CASSENGAGLGTGELFF
few	TRBV7-8	TRBJ2-3	-	TGTGCCAGCAGCTTAGTTACGGGGGAGAAAGATACGCAGTATTTT	CASSLVTGEKDTQYF
-	TRBV29-1	TRBJ2-6	TRBD1	TGCAGCGTTGGGGGAGACAGGGAACCCCTCTCTGGGGCCAACGTCCTGACTTTC	CSVGGDREPLSGANVLTF
-	TRBV11-2	TRBJ2-3	-	TGTGCCAGCAGCCCAGAACTGGCAGATACGCAGTATTTT	CASSPELADTQYF
many	TRBV7-2	TRBJ1-1	TRBD1	TGTGCCAGCAGCTTACCAGGACAGGGGCCGGGAATGAACACTGAAGCTTTCTTT	CASSLPGQGPGMNTEAFF
-	TRBV12-5	TRBJ1-2	TRBD1	TGTGCTAGTGGTTTGACAGGGGACGGCTACACCTTC	CASGLTGDGYTF
-	TRBV27	TRBJ1-2	-	TGTGCCAGCAGTTTATCTGGGGGATCCTTAATTTATGGCTACACCTTC	CASSLSGGSLIYGYTF
once	TRBV4-1	TRBJ2-3	TRBD1	TGCGCCAGCAGCCAAGACGGGCAGGGGGAAACAGATACGCAGTATTTT	CASSQDGQGETDTQYF
few	TRBV27	TRBJ2-1	-	TGTGCCAGCAGTTTAAACCATGAGCAGTTCTTC	CASSLNHEQFF
-	TRBV12-3/TRBV12-4	TRBJ2-1	-	TGTGCCAGCGGTGACTTTCTGAGCTCCTACAATGAGCAGTTCTTC	CASGDFLSSYNEQFF
many	TRBV12-3/TRBV12-4	TRBJ1-5	-	TGTGCCAGCAGTCCCAGACAGGACAATCAGCCCCAGCATTTT	CASSPRQDNQPQHF
few	TRBV6-5	TRBJ1-4	-	TGTGCCAGCAAGGGCAGGGCGAATGAAAAACTGTTTTTT	CASKGRANEKLFF
few	TRBV20-1	TRBJ2-5	-	TGCAGTGCTAGACCCGGGACCACGGGGACCCAGTACTTC	CSARPGTTGTQYF
-	TRBV11-2	TRBJ2-1	TRBD2	TGTGCCAGCAGCCCCCACTTAGCGGGAGGACGTTACAATGAGCAGTTCTTC	CASSPHLAGGRYNEQFF